The subject of this entry is one T cell receptor (beta chain). Method: immunoSEQ multiplex PCR; TCRdb's copy keeps in-frame clones and lacks some. This table holds 210,000 or so clones, 90% found once. These data belong to a study of blood T cell repertoires in COVID-19. Study at large: Samples representing acute and convalescent COVID-19 were sourced from the United States, Italy and Spain. PBMCs, B-cell-depleted T cells, or T cells were the source of the cDNA or gDNA that made up the material.

CDR1 and CDR2 (germline): SQVTM, ANQGSEA. V lost 4 bases to trimming and J lost 0 bases; unmatched junction nucleotides: 12. This CDR3 has 17 residues. The sample was peripheral blood. This TCR was sampled from a man under 40 with COVID-19, enrolled during active disease. The chain uses TRBV29-1 and TRBJ2-3; 8 nucleotides line up with TRBD2. CDR3 DNA sequence: TGCAGCGTTGGAGGGCTTCGGGAGGGAGGGAGCACAGATACGCAGTATTTT. Protein product: CSVGGLREGGSTDTQYF.